This TCR beta chain was captured in a study of T-cell reconstitution after alpha-beta-depleted transplantation in children. Whole-study results and caveats: Reported findings indicate that, about two months after transplant, alpha-beta T cells came from several hundred expanded clones, which were derived from non-depleted graft cells.

Unique molecular identifiers were used to barcode this TCRbeta library. TCRdb passed the PCR reads through MiXCR, listing each CDR3 protein once. The sample holds around 230,000 distinct CDR3 sequences, approximately 15% seen once. This clonotype was observed many times. The antigen is unknown. V shed 6 bases and J shed 1 base, with 30 bases lying between them. The CDR3 length is 20 residues. The clonotype originates from a male patient under 10 years old who had a stem cell transplant for acute lymphoblastic leukemia, so the T cells may come from the graft donor. V usage is TRBV12-3 or TRBV12-4 and J usage is TRBJ1-1; weak D call: TRBD1 (5 bases). The material sequenced was PBMCs, mostly from graft donor cells, taken 360 days after TCRalphabeta/CD19-depleted stem cell transplant. The DNA of the CDR3 is TGTGCCAGCAGCCTAGGCCCCCTTGACAGCTGGATGGGGCCGAACACTGAAGCTTTCTTT. Residues: CASSLGPLDSWMGPNTEAFF.